Sequencing of this TCR beta chain was carried out in a study of graft-versus-host responses after intestinal transplantation. With regard to this clone: Its antigen is not known.

CDR1 is LNHDA, CDR2 SQIVND, per germline (reference sequence). The CDR3 length is 15 residues. Between the trimmed V and J ends, which lost 6 bases and 2 bases, there was a span of 16 bases. The method was immunoSEQ multiplex PCR; TCRdb's version includes in-frame clones alone and lacks a portion of them. The sample has tens of thousands of clones; approximately 94% are singletons. This chain uses TRBV19 with TRBJ2-5; maybe TRBD2 (5 bases). The sequencing here drew on unstimulated CD4+ T cells sorted from spleen or lymph node cells, taken before transplant. The TCR originated in a human donor who was the organ donor for an intestinal transplant. The CDR3 sequence is CASRRRTGNQETQYF. The CDR3, as DNA: TGTGCCAGTAGGAGGCGGACGGGAAATCAAGAGACCCAGTACTTC. Complete variable domain (other parts from reference TRBV19 and TRBJ2-5): DGGITQSPKYLFRKEGQNVTLSCEQNLNHDAMYWYRQDPGQGLRLIYYSQIVNDFQKGDIAEGYSVSREKKESFPLTVTSAQKNPTAFYLCASRRRTGNQETQYFGPGTRLLVL.